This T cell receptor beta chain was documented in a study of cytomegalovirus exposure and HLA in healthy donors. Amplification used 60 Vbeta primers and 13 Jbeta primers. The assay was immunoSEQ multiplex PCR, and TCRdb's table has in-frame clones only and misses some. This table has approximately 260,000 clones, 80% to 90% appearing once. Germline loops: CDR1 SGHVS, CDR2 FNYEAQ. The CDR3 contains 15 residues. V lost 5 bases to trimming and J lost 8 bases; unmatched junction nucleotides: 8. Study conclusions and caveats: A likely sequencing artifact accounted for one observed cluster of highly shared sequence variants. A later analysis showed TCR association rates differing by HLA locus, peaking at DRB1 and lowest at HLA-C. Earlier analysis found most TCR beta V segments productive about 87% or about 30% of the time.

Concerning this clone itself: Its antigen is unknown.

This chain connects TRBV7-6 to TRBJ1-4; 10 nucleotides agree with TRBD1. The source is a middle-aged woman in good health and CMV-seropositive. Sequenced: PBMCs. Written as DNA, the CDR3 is TGTGCCAGCAGCGGCGGGACAGGGGCAGGGGAAAAACTGTTTTTT. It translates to CASSGGTGAGEKLFF.